Listed below are T cell receptor beta chains from one sample, sequenced in a study of sequential checkpoint blockade in melanoma. TCRdb's copy holds only in-frame clones and misses some; the assay was immunoSEQ multiplex PCR. The sample comprises 35,000 to 40,000 clones, roughly 84% of which are singletons, and about an eighth rests with the top ten. Source: CD8+ T cells sorted from blood (inferred from file names), taken from a patient given nivolumab and ipilimumab in sequence. Receptor source: a human donor with melanoma. The CDR3 runs from the conserved cysteine through the conserved F or W. D genes are given only for firm matches. Clone size is shown for a subset of rows, as once, few, many or a class of expanded clone.

TRBV7-9	TRBD2	TRBJ2-1	once	TGTGCCAGCAGCTTAACACTAGCGGGTCCCTTTTACAATGAGCAGTTCTTC	CASSLTLAGPFYNEQFF
TRBV27	NA	TRBJ2-5	NA	TGTGCCACCTCGCACGGGGGTCCGAAGACCCAGTACTTC	CATSHGGPKTQYF
TRBV25-1	NA	TRBJ1-4	NA	TGTGCCAGCAGTCAACTAACAACTAATGAAAAACTGTTTTTT	CASSQLTTNEKLFF
TRBV7-7	TRBD1	TRBJ1-3	NA	TGTGCTAGCAGCCCCGGGACAGGTCCCGGAAACACCATATATTTT	CASSPGTGPGNTIYF
TRBV27	NA	TRBJ1-1	NA	TGTGCCAGCAGTTTGTCAGGGGCCACTGAAGCTTTCTTT	CASSLSGATEAFF
TRBV5-5	NA	TRBJ1-5	NA	TGTGCCAGCAGCTTTTGGGAAGGGGGCAATCAGCCCCAGCATTTT	CASSFWEGGNQPQHF
TRBV5-4	TRBD1	TRBJ1-3	NA	TGTGCCAGCAGCTTGGTAGGACAGGGCCTTGGAAACACCATATATTTT	CASSLVGQGLGNTIYF
TRBV6-1	NA	TRBJ2-7	NA	TGTGCCAGCAGCAGAAGCTCCTACGAGCAGTACTTC	CASSRSSYEQYF
TRBV27	TRBD2	TRBJ2-3	NA	TGTGCCAGCAACCCCCTCCGGGGGGAGGGGACAGATACGCAGTATTTT	CASNPLRGEGTDTQYF
TRBV6-6	NA	TRBJ2-6	NA	TGTGCCAGCAGTTACCCAGGGTTTGCGGGGGCCAACGTCCTGACTTTC	CASSYPGFAGANVLTF
TRBV27	NA	TRBJ2-7	NA	TGTGCCAGCAGTCTGCGCGGGGTGGCCTCCTACGAGCAGTACTTC	CASSLRGVASYEQYF
TRBV27	NA	TRBJ1-2	NA	TGTGCCAGCAGTTATGCAGGCGACTATGGCTACACCTTC	CASSYAGDYGYTF
TRBV15	NA	TRBJ1-4	NA	TGTGCCACCAGCAGGGCCCTGGGAGTTACTGAAAAACTGTTTTTT	CATSRALGVTEKLFF
TRBV6-1	TRBD1	TRBJ1-6	NA	TGTGCCAGCAGCGGGACAGGGGCCACTTCACCCCTCCACTTT	CASSGTGATSPLHF
TRBV30	NA	TRBJ1-5	NA	TGTGCCTGGAGTCGGGGGGCGGGCAATCAGCCCCAGCATTTT	CAWSRGAGNQPQHF
TRBV7-6	NA	TRBJ2-1	once	TGTGCCAGCAGCTCTGGGGGGGCAACCTACAATGAGCAGTTCTTC	CASSSGGATYNEQFF
TRBV9	NA	TRBJ1-2	NA	TGTGCCACCAGCCCAGCTAACTATGGCTACACCTTC	CATSPANYGYTF
TRBV9	NA	TRBJ2-7	few	TGTGCCAGCAGCGTAGGATGGGGGCCCTACGAGCAGTACTTC	CASSVGWGPYEQYF
TRBV27	NA	TRBJ2-3	NA	TGTGCCAGCAGTTTCCTCCGGGGACTCACAGATACGCAGTATTTT	CASSFLRGLTDTQYF
TRBV29-1	NA	TRBJ1-1	NA	TGCAGCGCCCTGAAGGGCAGGGAGGTTTATCAGGAAGCTTTCTTT	CSALKGREVYQEAFF
TRBV28	TRBD2	TRBJ2-1	NA	TGTGCCAGCAGCCTACTAGCGGGACTTAATGAGCAGTTCTTC	CASSLLAGLNEQFF
TRBV2	NA	TRBJ2-7	NA	TGTGCCAGCAGTGAAGTGGTAAGCGGAGGGCAGACCTACGAGCAGTACTTC	CASSEVVSGGQTYEQYF
TRBV4-2	TRBD1	TRBJ1-5	NA	TGTGCCAGCAGCCAAAGGACAGGGAGTAATCAGCCCCAGCATTTT	CASSQRTGSNQPQHF
TRBV5-1	NA	TRBJ1-1	NA	TGCGCCAGCAGCCATACAGGGAGTTTGACTGAAGCTTTCTTT	CASSHTGSLTEAFF
TRBV4-2	TRBD2	TRBJ2-1	NA	TGTGCCAGCAGCCACCGAGCGGGAGGCAAGCAGTTCTTC	CASSHRAGGKQFF
TRBV5-4	TRBD2	TRBJ2-3	NA	TGTGCCAGCAGGACTAGCGGACCTACAGATACGCAGTATTTT	CASRTSGPTDTQYF
TRBV30	TRBD1	TRBJ1-1	NA	TGTGCCTGGATGGAAGGGGGCTACACTGAAGCTTTCTTT	CAWMEGGYTEAFF
TRBV7-9	NA	TRBJ2-3	NA	TGTGCCAGCAGCTTCGCGGGTCCACACACAGATACGCAGTATTTT	CASSFAGPHTDTQYF
TRBV4-3	NA	TRBJ2-4	once	TGCGCCAGCAGCCAAGAGGGGGCAGGGAACATTCGGTACTTC	CASSQEGAGNIRYF
TRBV11-3	NA	TRBJ2-5	NA	TGTGCCAGCAGCTTAGGGCCGGGAGAACGGGAGACCCAGTACTTC	CASSLGPGERETQYF
TRBV5-6	NA	TRBJ2-7	NA	TGTGCCAGCAGCTTGACAGGGTACGAGCAGTACTTC	CASSLTGYEQYF
TRBV29-1	NA	TRBJ2-7	NA	TGCAGCGTTGAGCTAAGGACTAACTCCTACGAGCAGTACTTC	CSVELRTNSYEQYF
TRBV6-5	TRBD1	TRBJ1-2	NA	TGTGCCAGCAGAATGGGACAGGCCAATGGCTACACCTTC	CASRMGQANGYTF
TRBV9	NA	TRBJ2-7	NA	TGTGCCAGCAGCCCAGCCCCTAGAGGTGATTACGAGCAGTACTTC	CASSPAPRGDYEQYF
TRBV25-1	NA	TRBJ1-5	NA	TGTGCCAGCAGGCAGGGAAATCAGCCCCAGCATTTT	CASRQGNQPQHF
TRBV14	TRBD1	TRBJ2-1	NA	TGTGCCAGCAGCCCGGGACAGGGTCTCTTCGATGAGCAGTTCTTC	CASSPGQGLFDEQFF
TRBV6-1	NA	TRBJ1-2	NA	TGTGCCAGCAGTGAAGGCTGGGACGGGGGGAACACCTTC	CASSEGWDGGNTF
TRBV19	NA	TRBJ1-1	few	TGTGCCAGTAGTTGGGACTTCTCCGGTGAAGCTTTCTTT	CASSWDFSGEAFF
TRBV9	TRBD2	TRBJ2-3	NA	TGTGCCAGCGAGCGGGGATCTAGCACAGATACGCAGTATTTT	CASERGSSTDTQYF
TRBV6-5	TRBD2	TRBJ2-1	NA	TGTGCCAGCAGCCCGGGGGTAGCGGGAGAGGATGAGCAGTTCTTC	CASSPGVAGEDEQFF
TRBV10-3	TRBD1	TRBJ2-7	NA	TGTGCCATCAGTGAAGTGGGGACAGGGGGCCCTACCTACGAGCAGTACTTC	CAISEVGTGGPTYEQYF
TRBV5-6	NA	TRBJ1-2	NA	TGTGCCAGCAGCTTACCCGGGACACCGACTAACTATGGCTACACCTTC	CASSLPGTPTNYGYTF
TRBV27	NA	TRBJ2-1	NA	TGTGCCAGCAGGCTCTCAGGGTGGAATGAGCAGTTCTTC	CASRLSGWNEQFF
TRBV6-4	TRBD2	TRBJ2-3	NA	TGTGCCAGCAGTGAGTGGGGGGGGGAAGATACGCAGTATTTT	CASSEWGGEDTQYF
TRBV6-1	NA	TRBJ1-2	NA	TGTGCCAGCAGTGAAGCGCAGGGGCCTGGCTACACCTTC	CASSEAQGPGYTF
TRBV27	NA	TRBJ2-7	NA	TGTGCCAGCAGTTTGACTAGTAACTACGAGCAGTACTTC	CASSLTSNYEQYF
TRBV19	NA	TRBJ1-5	medium-sized	TGTGCCAGTAGTATCTATTCTAGCAATCAGCCCCAGCATTTT	CASSIYSSNQPQHF
TRBV27	NA	TRBJ1-5	NA	TGTGCCAGCAGTCCACAGGGTAGCAATCAGCCCCAGCATTTT	CASSPQGSNQPQHF
TRBV4-2	NA	TRBJ2-5	NA	TGTGCCAGCAGCCCCCCCCAGGCAGGAAAGTACCAAGAGACCCAGTACTTC	CASSPPQAGKYQETQYF
TRBV7-3	NA	TRBJ1-2	NA	TGTGCCAGCAGCTTAATGCCCCCGGGAGTGGAGGACTATGGCTACACCTTC	CASSLMPPGVEDYGYTF
TRBV5-6	NA	TRBJ2-5	NA	TGTGCCAGCAGCCCGCCGGAGGGGCAAGAGACCCAGTACTTC	CASSPPEGQETQYF
TRBV9	NA	TRBJ2-1	NA	TGTGCCAGCAGCCCTAGTGGCTCCTACAATGAGCAGTTCTTC	CASSPSGSYNEQFF
TRBV9	TRBD2	TRBJ2-7	NA	TGTGCCAGCAGCGTTAGCGGGACAATAGACGAGCAGTACTTC	CASSVSGTIDEQYF